This entry describes one T cell receptor (beta chain). The count of this clone is one. There is no known antigen for this receptor. No much larger clonotype is one base removed from it; base qualities were not supplied. TCRbeta CDR3 regions were amplified from genomic DNA using the immunoSEQ Assay, a bias-controlled multiplex PCR. Turning to the authors' computational methods: Within the assay, amplification of reference gene primers was used to estimate how many nucleated cells each sample contained. Sequence reads were collapsed and filtered to measure the absolute abundance of every unique TCRbeta CDR3 rearrangement. For each sample, productive Simpson clonality was calculated as the square root of Simpson's diversity index across productive rearrangements. In TCRdb, the immuneACCESS table is reduced to in-frame sequences with V and J assigned. These tables do not hold every clone; where another copy was compared, an unresolved V gene accounts for under half, and the others remain unexplained. Clone size and V and J calls were adopted from that table, with D and trimming inferred from the DNA. The sample table records 200,000 to 250,000 clones; approximately 85% of these occur just once. The ten largest clones capture 8.2% of the sample.

In Seattle, one collaborating source enrolled patients while the infection was active and tracked those patients longitudinally over the course of disease. The collaborating institutions used their own protocols to collect whole blood in K2EDTA tubes. Collaborator samples were shipped for TCRbeta analysis as frozen whole blood, isolated PBMCs, or DNA extracted from either sample type. The CDR3, from cysteine to phenylalanine, totals 13 residues. The kept DNA is CDR3 alone, 39 bases in frame from the first base. Between the V and J ends, shortened by 4 bases and 4 bases respectively, the junction contains 10 bases. As encoded in the germline V gene, CDR1 is MNHEY while CDR2 is SVGEGT. This entry is derived from a study of blood T cell repertoires in COVID-19 (dated by TCRdb to the early 2020s). Background for the entire study: Samples from collaborators originated in the United States, Italy and Spain and spanned both the acute and convalescent phases of COVID-19. The material from the prospective study consisted of cDNA or gDNA derived from T cells, B-cell-depleted T cells, or PBMCs. The dataset comprised deeply sampled blood TCRbeta repertoires from subjects exposed to, actively infected with, or recovered from COVID-19. The repertoires were released in a freely available public database intended as a resource for research on the immune response to SARS-CoV-2. Samples were obtained from the ongoing ImmuneRACE study (first 160 participants) and from over 1,000 subjects provided by 6 global collaborators. Sample metadata almost always included a de-identified subject ID, COVID-19 status, age in years and sex. Where available, HLA class I and class II types were obtained from metadata supplied by the sample provider rather than from assay-based typing.

What the research found in general, with its limitations: Clinical and demographic metadata were provided uncurated, with the amount varying by source and participant.

This chain joins TRBV6-2 or TRBV6-3 to TRBJ1-2; the best D guess is TRBD1, with 5 bases matching. The sample taken for sequencing was peripheral blood. This sequence was found in a woman older than 75 with COVID-19, enrolled during active disease. The CDR3 corresponds to CASSFAGFYGYTF. The DNA is as follows: TGTGCCAGCAGTTTCGCAGGGTTCTATGGCTACACCTTC.